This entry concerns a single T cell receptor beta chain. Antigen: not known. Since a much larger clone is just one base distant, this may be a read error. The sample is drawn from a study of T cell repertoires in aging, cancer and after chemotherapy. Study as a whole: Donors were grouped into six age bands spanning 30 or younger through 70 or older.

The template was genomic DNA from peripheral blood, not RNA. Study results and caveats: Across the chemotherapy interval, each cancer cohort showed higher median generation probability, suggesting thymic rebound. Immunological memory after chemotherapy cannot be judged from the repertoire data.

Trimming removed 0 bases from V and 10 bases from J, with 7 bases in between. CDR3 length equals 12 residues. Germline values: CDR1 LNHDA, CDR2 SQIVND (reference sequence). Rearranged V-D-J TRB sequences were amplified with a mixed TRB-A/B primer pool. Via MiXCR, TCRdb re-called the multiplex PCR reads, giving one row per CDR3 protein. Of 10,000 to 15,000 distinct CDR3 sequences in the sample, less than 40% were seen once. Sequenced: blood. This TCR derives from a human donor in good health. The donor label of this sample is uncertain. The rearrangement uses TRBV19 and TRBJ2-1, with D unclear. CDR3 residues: CASSIEGKEQFF. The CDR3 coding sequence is TGTGCCAGTAGTATAGAGGGAAAAGAGCAGTTCTTC.